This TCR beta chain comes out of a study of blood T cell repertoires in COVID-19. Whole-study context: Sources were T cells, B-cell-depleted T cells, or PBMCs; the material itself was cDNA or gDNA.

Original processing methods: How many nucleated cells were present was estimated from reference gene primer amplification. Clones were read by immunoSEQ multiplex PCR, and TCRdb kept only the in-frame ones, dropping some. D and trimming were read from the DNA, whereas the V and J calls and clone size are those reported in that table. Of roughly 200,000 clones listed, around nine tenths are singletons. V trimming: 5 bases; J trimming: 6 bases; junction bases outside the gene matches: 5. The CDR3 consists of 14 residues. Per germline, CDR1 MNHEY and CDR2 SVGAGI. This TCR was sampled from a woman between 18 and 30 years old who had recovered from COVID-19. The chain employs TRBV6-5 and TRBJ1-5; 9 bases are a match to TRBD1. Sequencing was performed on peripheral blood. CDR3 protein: CASSRQGVGQPQHF. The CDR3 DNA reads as TGTGCCAGCAGTCGACAGGGGGTTGGTCAGCCCCAGCATTTT.